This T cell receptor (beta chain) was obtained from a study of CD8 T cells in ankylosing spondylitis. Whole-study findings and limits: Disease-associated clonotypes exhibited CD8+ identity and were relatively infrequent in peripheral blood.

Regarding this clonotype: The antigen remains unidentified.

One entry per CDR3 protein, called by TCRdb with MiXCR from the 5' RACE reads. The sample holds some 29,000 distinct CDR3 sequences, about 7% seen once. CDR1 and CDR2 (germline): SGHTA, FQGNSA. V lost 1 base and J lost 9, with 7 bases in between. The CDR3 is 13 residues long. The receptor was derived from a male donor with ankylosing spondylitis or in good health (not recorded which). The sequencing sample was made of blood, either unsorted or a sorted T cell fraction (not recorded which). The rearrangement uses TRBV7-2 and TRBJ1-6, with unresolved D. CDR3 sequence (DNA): TGTGCCAGCAGCTTAGTTGGGTCTTCACCCCTCCACTTT. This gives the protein CASSLVGSSPLHF.